The sequence of this TCR beta chain was determined in a study of blood T cell repertoires in COVID-19. The assay was immunoSEQ multiplex PCR, and TCRdb's table has in-frame clones only and misses some. Counted here are 300,000 or so clones, over 85% occurring once; the ten biggest clones make up roughly 2.5%. This clone appeared a single time. The germline CDR1 and CDR2 sequences are SGHNT and YYREEE (reference sequence). V was pared by 4 bases and J by 6 bases, with 1 base of the junction left unmatched. This CDR3 comprises 13 residues. The sample taken for sequencing was PBMCs or T cells enriched from blood (not recorded which). This receptor was identified in a man aged 55 to 70 who had recovered from COVID-19. V gene TRBV5-4 combines with J gene TRBJ1-5, with 10 bases aligning to TRBD1. DNA of the CDR3: TGTGCCAGCAGCCGGGACAGGGGTCAGCCCCAGCATTTT. Translating it yields CASSRDRGQPQHF.